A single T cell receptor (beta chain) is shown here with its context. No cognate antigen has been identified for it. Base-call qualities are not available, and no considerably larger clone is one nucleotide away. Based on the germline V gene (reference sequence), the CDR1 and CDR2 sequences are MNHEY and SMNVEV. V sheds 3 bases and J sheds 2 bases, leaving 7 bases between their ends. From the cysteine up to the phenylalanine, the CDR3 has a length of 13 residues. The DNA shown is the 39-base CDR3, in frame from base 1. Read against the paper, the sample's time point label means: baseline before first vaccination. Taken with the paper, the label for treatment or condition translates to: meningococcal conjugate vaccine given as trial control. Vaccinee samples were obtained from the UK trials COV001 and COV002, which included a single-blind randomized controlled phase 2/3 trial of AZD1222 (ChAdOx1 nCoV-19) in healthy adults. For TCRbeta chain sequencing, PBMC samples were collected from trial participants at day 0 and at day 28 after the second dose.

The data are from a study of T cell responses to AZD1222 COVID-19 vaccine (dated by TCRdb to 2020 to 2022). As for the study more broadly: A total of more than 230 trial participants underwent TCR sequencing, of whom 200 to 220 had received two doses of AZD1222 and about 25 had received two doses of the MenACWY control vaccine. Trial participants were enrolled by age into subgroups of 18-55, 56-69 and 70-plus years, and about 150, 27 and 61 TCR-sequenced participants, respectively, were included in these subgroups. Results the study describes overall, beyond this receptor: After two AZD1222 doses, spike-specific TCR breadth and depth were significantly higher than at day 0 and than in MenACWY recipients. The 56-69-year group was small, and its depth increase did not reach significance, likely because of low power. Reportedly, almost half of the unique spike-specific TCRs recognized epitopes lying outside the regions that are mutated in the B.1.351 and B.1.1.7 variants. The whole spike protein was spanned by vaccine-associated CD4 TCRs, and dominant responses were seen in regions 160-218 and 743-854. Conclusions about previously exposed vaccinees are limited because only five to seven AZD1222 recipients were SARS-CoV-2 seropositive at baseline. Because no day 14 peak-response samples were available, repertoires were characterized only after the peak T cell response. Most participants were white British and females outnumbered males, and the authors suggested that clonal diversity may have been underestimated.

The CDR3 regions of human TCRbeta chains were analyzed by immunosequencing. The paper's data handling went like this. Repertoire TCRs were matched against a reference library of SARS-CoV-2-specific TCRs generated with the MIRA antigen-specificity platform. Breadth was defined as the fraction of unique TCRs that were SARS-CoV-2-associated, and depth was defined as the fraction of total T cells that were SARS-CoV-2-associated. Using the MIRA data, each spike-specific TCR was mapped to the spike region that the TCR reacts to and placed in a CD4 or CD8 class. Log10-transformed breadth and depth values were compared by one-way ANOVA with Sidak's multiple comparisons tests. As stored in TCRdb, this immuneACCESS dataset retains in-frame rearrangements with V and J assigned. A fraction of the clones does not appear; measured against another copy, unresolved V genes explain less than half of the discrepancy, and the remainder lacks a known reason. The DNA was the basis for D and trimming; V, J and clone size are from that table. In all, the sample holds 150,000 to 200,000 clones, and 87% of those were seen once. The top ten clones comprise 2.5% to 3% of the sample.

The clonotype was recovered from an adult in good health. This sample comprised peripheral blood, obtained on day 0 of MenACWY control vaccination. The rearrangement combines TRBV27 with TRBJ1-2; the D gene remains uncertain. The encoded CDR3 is CASSFEGNYGYTF. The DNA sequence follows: TGTGCCAGCAGTTTTGAGGGAAACTATGGCTACACCTTC.